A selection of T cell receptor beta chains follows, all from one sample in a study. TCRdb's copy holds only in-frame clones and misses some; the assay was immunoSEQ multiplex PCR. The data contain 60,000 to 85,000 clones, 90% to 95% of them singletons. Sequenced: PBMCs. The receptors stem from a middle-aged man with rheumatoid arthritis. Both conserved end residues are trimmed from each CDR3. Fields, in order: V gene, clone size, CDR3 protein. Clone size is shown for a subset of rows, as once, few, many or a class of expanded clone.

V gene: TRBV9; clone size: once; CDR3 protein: ASSVFDRLNTEAF
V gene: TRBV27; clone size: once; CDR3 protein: AIKTLNEQF
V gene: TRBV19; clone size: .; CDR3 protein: ASSIRGRNEQY
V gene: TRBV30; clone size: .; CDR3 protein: AWSVRQGRSLGEQY
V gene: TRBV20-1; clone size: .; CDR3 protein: SASWTGVFNYGYT
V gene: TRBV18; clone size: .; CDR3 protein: ASSSNSGTSWDQETQY
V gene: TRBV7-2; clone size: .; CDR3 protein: ASSLNSNQPQH
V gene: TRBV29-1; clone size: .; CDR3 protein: SGSVLGKLF
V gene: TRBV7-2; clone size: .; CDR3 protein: ASSYHRDSNTEAF
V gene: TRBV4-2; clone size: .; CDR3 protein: ASSQGTGADTGELF
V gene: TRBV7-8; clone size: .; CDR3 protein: ASSLGAGLNEQF
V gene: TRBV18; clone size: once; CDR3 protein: ASSGGQGGSYNSPLH
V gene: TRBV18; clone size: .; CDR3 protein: ASSPEYGYT
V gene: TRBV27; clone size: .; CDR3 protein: AAGSQRFSGANVLT
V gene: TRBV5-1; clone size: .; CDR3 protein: ASSDGTGRELF
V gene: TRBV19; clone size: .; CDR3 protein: ATPDRGNTGELF
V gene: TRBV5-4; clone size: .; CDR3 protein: ASSSSGWVGNTEAF
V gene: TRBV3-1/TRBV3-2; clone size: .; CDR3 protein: ASSQDPKGQGYEQY
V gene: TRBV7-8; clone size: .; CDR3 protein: ASSSTGTAYEQY
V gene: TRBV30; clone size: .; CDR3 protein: AWTGAGVNTEAF
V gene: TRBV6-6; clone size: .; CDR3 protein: AITLRENTEAF
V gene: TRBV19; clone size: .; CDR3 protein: ASNLGSGANVLT
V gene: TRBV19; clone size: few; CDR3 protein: ASSTVWGAGAEAF
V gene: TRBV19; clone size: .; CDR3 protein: ASSARLGVSTDTQY
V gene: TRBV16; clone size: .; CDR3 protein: ASSQNRGRERLNTEAF
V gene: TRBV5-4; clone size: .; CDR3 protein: ASSGGTHTYGYT
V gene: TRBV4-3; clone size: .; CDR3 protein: ASSQDRGLSYEQY
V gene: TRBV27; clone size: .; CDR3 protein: ASSPGSSPDRDLQPQH
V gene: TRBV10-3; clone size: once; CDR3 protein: AISETGELF
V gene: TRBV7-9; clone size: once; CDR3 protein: ASSSGQGSYEQY
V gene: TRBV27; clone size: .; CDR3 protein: ASSWSGSSYEQY
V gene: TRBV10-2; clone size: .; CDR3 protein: ASSDEAGGLGTQY
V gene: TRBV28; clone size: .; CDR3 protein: ASSSTGSITDTQY
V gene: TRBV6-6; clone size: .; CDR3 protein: ATRGAGRTGELF
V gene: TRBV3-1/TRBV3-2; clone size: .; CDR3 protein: ASSQRTGQIYT
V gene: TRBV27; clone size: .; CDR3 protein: ASSLSTYNEQF
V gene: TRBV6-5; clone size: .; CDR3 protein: ASSYDSGGLYEQY
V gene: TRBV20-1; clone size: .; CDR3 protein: SAYRADGYT
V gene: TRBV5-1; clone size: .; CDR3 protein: ASSRTGGNGGYT
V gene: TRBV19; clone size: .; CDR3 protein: ASSIGTRTDTQY
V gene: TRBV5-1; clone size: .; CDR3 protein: ASSLEGGNQPQH
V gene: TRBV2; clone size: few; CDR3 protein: ASRGTSGNEQF
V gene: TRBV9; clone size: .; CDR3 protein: ASSGRDSGYQETQY
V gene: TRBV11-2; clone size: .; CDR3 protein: ASSLDNLGANTEAF
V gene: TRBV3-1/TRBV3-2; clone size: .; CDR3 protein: ASSQDLLWSETGNVD
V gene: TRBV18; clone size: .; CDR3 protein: ASSPGQEAYEQY
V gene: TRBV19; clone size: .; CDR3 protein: ASSTQGSGANVLT
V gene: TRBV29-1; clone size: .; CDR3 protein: SVDTSAWNTEAF
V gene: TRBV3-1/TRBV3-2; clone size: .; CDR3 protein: ASSQVGGRGGRFSLEQY
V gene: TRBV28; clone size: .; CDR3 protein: ATNLVAGNTGELF
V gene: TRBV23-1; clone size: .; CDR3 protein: ASSHIPGQGPYSNQPQH
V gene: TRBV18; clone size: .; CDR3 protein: ASSPPDSAKNTEAF
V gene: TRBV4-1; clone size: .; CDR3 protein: ASSLGVQETQY
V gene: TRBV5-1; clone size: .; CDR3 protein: ASSSDSSNYGYT
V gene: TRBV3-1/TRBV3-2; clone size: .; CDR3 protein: ASSQGAGAYGYT